This T cell receptor (beta chain) stems from a study of OX40 agonist ivuxolimab in advanced cancers. Study background: Ivuxolimab, an agonistic anti-OX40 (CD134) antibody, was given to patients. Intravenous ivuxolimab at 0.01 to 10 mg/kg was given to patients every 2 weeks.

Concerning this clone: Antigen unknown.

The table came from immunoSEQ multiplex PCR; TCRdb's copy has only in-frame clones and leaves some out. This table has about 32,000 clones, 80% to 90% appearing once. The study's findings and limits: At 0.1 to 3.0 mg/kg and by week 6, CD4+ and CD8+ T cells in the blood had expanded clonally. Averaged across samples, CD8+ T cells carried more expanded clones than CD4+ did.

The specimen was CD4+ or CD8+ T cells sorted from blood, collected in a trial of the OX40 agonist ivuxolimab. This TCR was sampled from an adult with an advanced solid tumor such as melanoma, head and neck, liver or kidney cancer.

The CDR3: CASSYGLAGSYEQYF. Written as DNA, the CDR3 is TGTGCCAGCAGCTACGGACTAGCGGGCTCCTACGAGCAGTACTTC. The chain employs TRBV11-2 and TRBJ2-7, with 11 bases lining up with TRBD2. The CDR3 consists of 15 residues. Per the germline V gene, CDR1 is SGHAT and CDR2 is FQNNGV. V trimming: 4 bases; J trimming: 0 bases; junction bases outside the gene matches: 2. Full variable domain (missing parts from reference TRBV11-2 and TRBJ2-7): EAGVAQSPRYKIIEKRQSVAFWCNPISGHATLYWYQQILGQGPKLLIQFQNNGVVDDSQLPKDRFSAERLKGVDSTLKIQPAKLEDSAVYLCASSYGLAGSYEQYFGPGTRLTVT.